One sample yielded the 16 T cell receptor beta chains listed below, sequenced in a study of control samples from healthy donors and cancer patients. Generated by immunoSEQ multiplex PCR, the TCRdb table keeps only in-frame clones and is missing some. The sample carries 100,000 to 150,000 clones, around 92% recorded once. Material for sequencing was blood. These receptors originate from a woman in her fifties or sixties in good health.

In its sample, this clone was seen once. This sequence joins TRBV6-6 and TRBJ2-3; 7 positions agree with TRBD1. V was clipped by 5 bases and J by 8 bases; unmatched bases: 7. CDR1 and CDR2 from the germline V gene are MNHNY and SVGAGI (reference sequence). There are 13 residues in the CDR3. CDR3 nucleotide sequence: TGTGCCAGCAGTACCCTGGCAGGGGGTACGCAGTATTTT. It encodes CASSTLAGGTQYF.

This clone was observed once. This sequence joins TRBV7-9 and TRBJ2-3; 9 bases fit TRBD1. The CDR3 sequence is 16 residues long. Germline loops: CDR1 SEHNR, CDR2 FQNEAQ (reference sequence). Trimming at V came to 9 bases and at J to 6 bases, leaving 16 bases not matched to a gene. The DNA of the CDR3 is TGTGCCAGGGGTCAATTTACAGGGGGCGCGGTGGATACGCAGTATTTT. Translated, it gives CARGQFTGGAVDTQYF.

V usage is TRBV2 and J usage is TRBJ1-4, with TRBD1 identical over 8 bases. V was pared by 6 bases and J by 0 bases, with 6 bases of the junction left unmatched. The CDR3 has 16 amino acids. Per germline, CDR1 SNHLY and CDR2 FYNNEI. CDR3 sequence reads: CASRVDRGATNEKLFF. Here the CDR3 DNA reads TGTGCCAGCAGAGTCGACAGGGGCGCAACTAATGAAAAACTGTTTTTT. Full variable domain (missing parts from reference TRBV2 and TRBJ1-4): EPEVTQTPSHQVTQMGQEVILRCVPISNHLYFYWYRQILGQKVEFLVSFYNNEISEKSEIFDDQFSVERPDGSNFTLKIRSTKLEDSAMYFCASRVDRGATNEKLFFGSGTQLSVL.

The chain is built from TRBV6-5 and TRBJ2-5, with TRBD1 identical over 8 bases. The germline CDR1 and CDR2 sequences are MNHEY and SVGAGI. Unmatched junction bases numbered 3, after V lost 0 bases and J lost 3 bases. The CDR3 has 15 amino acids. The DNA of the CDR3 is TGTGCCAGCAGTTACTCTGCGACAGGGGAAGAGACCCAGTACTTC. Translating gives CASSYSATGEETQYF.

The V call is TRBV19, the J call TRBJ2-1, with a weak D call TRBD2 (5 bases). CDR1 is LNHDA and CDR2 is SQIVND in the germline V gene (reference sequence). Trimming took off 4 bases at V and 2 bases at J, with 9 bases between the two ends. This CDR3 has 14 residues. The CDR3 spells CASSNDYPYNEQFF. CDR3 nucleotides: TGTGCCAGTAGTAACGACTACCCCTACAATGAGCAGTTCTTC.

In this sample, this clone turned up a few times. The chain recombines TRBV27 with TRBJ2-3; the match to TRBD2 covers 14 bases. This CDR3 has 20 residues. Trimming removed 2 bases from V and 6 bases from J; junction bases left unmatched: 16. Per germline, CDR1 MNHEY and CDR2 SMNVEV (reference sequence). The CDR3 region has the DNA TGTGCCAGCAGTTTACGCCCCAGCATAGGACTAGCGGGAGGTAGCGATACGCAGTATTTT. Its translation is CASSLRPSIGLAGGSDTQYF.

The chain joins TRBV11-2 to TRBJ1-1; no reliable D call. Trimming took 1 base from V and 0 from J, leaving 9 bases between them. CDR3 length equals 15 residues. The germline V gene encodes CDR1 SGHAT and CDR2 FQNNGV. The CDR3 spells CASSLVGIMNTEAFF. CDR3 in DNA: TGTGCCAGCAGCTTAGTCGGAATTATGAACACTGAAGCTTTCTTT.

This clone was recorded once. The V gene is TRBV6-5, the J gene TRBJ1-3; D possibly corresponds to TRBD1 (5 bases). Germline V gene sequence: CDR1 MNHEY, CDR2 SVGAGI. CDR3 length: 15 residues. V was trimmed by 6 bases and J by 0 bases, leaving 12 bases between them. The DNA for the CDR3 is TGTGCCAGCAGACCAGGGTTTTTCTCTGGAAACACCATATATTTT. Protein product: CASRPGFFSGNTIYF.

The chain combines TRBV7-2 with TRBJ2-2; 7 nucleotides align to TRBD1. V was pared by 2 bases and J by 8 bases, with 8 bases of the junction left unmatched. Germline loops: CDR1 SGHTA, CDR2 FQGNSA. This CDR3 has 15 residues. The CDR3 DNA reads TGTGCCAGCAGCTTATCCGAGGGGGCACGGGGGGAGCTGTTTTTT. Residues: CASSLSEGARGELFF.

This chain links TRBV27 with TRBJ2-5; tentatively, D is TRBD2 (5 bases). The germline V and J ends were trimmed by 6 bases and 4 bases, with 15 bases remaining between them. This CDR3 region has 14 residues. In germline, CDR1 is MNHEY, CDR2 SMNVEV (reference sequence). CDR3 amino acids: CASSPQVEGETQYF. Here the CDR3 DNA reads TGTGCCAGCAGCCCCCAGGTTGAGGGAGAGACCCAGTACTTC.

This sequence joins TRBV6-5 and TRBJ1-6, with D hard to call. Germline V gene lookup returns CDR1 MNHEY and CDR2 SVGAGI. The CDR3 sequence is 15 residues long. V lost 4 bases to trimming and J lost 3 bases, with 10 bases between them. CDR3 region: CASSSRTDYNSPLHF. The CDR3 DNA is TGTGCCAGCAGTTCAAGGACTGACTATAATTCACCCCTCCACTTT.

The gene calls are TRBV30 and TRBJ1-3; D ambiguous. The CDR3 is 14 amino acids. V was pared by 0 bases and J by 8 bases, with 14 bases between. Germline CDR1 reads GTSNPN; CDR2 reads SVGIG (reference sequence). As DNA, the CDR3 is TGTGCCTGGAGTGTAAAAGAGGGCAGCTACACCATATATTTT. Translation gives CAWSVKEGSYTIYF.

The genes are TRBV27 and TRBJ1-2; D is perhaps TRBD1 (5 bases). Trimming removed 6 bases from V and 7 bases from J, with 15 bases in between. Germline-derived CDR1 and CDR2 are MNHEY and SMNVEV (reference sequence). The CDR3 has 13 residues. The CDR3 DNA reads TGTGCCAGCAGAGCCTTGGGGGGTTTTGGCTACACCTTC. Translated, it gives CASRALGGFGYTF.

CDR3 protein: CAISGGQLYTF. The CDR3 coding sequence is TGTGCCATCAGTGGGGGACAGCTCTACACCTTC. The V gene is TRBV10-3, the J gene TRBJ1-2; 7 bases agree with TRBD1. The V segment lost 4 bases and the J segment 10 bases; nucleotides outside the gene matches: 3. Germline-derived CDR1 and CDR2 are ENHRY and SYGVKD. The CDR3 runs to 11 residues.

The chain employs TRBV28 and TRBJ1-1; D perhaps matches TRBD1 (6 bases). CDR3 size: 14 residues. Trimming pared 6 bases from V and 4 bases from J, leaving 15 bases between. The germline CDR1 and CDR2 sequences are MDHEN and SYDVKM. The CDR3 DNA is TGTGCCAGCAGCCGGCAAGAAGGGGGCACTGAAGCTTTCTTT. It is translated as CASSRQEGGTEAFF.

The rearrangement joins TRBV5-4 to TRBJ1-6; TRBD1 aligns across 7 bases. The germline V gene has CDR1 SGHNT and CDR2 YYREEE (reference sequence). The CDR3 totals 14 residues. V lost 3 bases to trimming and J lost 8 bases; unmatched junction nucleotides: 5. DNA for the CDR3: TGTGCCAGCAGCTGGGGACAGACTGATTCACCCCTCCACTTT. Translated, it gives CASSWGQTDSPLHF.